This T cell receptor (beta chain) originates from a study of blood T cell repertoires in COVID-19. Data came from immunoSEQ multiplex PCR; TCRdb stores just in-frame clones and leaves some out. The sample includes approximately 140,000 clones, around 89% of them seen just once. CDR1 and CDR2 (germline): MDHEN, SYDVKM. V lost 5 bases and J 1 base, leaving 18 bases between the germline ends. The CDR3 has 16 residues. The chain couples TRBV28 to TRBJ2-7, with a weak D call TRBD2 (6 bases). This clonotype was sampled from a woman aged 25 to 39 with acute COVID-19. Sequenced: PBMCs or T cells enriched from blood (not recorded which). CDR3 bases: TGTGCCAGCAGTCCCATTAGCCGGGACTTATCCTACGAGCAGTACTTC. Its protein product is CASSPISRDLSYEQYF. The full variable domain, completed using reference TRBV28 and TRBJ2-7, is DVKVTQSSRYLVKRTGEKVFLECVQDMDHENMFWYRQDPGLGLRLIYFSYDVKMKEKGDIPEGYSVSREKKERFSLILESASTNQTSMYLCASSPISRDLSYEQYFGPGTRLTVT.